This entry concerns a single T cell receptor (beta chain). What it binds is unknown. This sample is drawn from a study of beta chain features in type 1 diabetes. In the study overall: Healthy donors, compared against patients, showed similar age, gender and cell yields.

Per donor, one heparinised blood draw averaged about 116 mL. Whole-study findings and limits: PCR might pick shorter templates more often, in the same way for patients and controls.

The whole isolated RNA underwent reverse transcription, so sequencing captured expressed TCRB transcripts. Measured with immunoSEQ multiplex PCR; TCRdb has only the in-frame clones, and not every one. The sample consists of hundreds of thousands of clones, less than 20% of them appearing once. Germline CDR1 reads ENHRY; CDR2 reads SYGVKD. V lost 3 bases and J lost 1; bases outside the gene matches: 3. The CDR3 consists of 15 residues. The V and J genes are TRBV10-3 and TRBJ1-5, with TRBD1 matching 7 bases. The specimen was naive CD4+ T cells from blood. This sequence was found in a man aged 18 to 30 in good health. This CDR3 is CAISEGTESNQPQHF. The CDR3 DNA reads TGTGCCATCAGTGAAGGGACAGAGAGCAATCAGCCCCAGCATTTT.